The source of this TCR beta chain is a study of radiation and T cells in renal cell carcinoma. This CDR3 has 16 residues. Deletions cut 4 bases from V and 1 base from J, with 14 bases between. Germline CDR1 and CDR2: LNHDA and SQIVND (reference sequence). Indicated time point: baseline pretreatment blood. Regarding treatment: 15 Gy SBRT to primary tumor, nephrectomy 4 weeks later. The repertoire was sequenced with immunoSEQ multiplex PCR; TCRdb's copy has only in-frame clones and lacks some. The data show about 88,000 clones, with 65% to 90% seen just once and less than 10% held by the top ten. The material was blood, obtained from a patient whose treatment included radiotherapy and nephrectomy. The rearrangement links TRBV19 to TRBJ1-3, with D maybe TRBD1 (5 bases). This receptor was taken from a man between 45 and 60 years old with renal cell carcinoma. The CDR3 loop is CASSKRGSGSGNTIYF. The CDR3 DNA reads as TGTGCCAGTAGTAAAAGGGGATCTGGATCTGGAAACACCATATATTTT. The complete variable domain, with remaining parts taken from reference TRBV19 and TRBJ1-3, reads DGGITQSPKYLFRKEGQNVTLSCEQNLNHDAMYWYRQDPGQGLRLIYYSQIVNDFQKGDIAEGYSVSREKKESFPLTVTSAQKNPTAFYLCASSKRGSGSGNTIYFGEGSWLTVV.